Each of the 20 T cell receptor beta chains below was sequenced from the same sample in a study of sequential checkpoint blockade in melanoma. Clones were read by immunoSEQ multiplex PCR, and TCRdb kept only the in-frame ones, dropping some. This sample carries roughly 12,000 clones, about 61% of them seen once, and the ten largest clones take roughly 23%. The sample's treatment: randomized to nivolumab then ipilimumab (arm A) or the reverse (arm B). The sample consisted of CD8+ T cells sorted from blood (inferred from file names), taken from a patient given nivolumab and ipilimumab in sequence. These receptors were obtained from a human donor with melanoma.

This clone occurred a few times. The chain combines TRBV7-8 with TRBJ1-2, with 7 bases identical to TRBD1. Germline assignment: CDR1 SGHVS and CDR2 FQNEAQ. With V trimmed by 2 bases and J by 2 bases, 8 bases remained unmatched. The CDR3 contains 16 residues. The CDR3 sequence is CASSLYRNRGNYGYTF. The CDR3 bases are TGTGCCAGCAGCTTATACCGAAACAGGGGAAACTATGGCTACACCTTC. Based on the CDR3 plus reference TRBV7-8 and TRBJ1-2, the full variable domain is GAGVSQSPRYKVAKRGQDVALRCDPISGHVSLFWYQQALGQGPEFLTYFQNEAQLDKSGLPSDRFFAERPEGSVSTLKIQRTQQEDSAVYLCASSLYRNRGNYGYTFGSGTRLTVV.

The chain joins TRBV27 to TRBJ1-2; 7 bases are shared with TRBD1. This CDR3 is 14 amino acids long. Germline CDR1 is MNHEY and CDR2 is SMNVEV (reference sequence). The junction had 9 bases not matched to a gene; V was cut back by 5 bases and J by 6 bases. The CDR3 DNA sequence: TGTGCCAGCAGTAAAGGGGGCGGAGGGAATGGCTACACCTTC. It codes for CASSKGGGGNGYTF.

The chain is built from TRBV28 and TRBJ1-2, with TRBD1 identical over 9 bases. V was clipped by 7 bases and J by 6 bases; unmatched bases: 9. CDR3 length: 14 amino acids. Germline lookup yields CDR1 MDHEN and CDR2 SYDVKM. CDR3 DNA sequence: TGTGCCAGCACCGGAAGGGACAGGGCACATGGCTACACCTTC. As protein: CASTGRDRAHGYTF.

The V gene is TRBV28, the J gene TRBJ1-5; D perhaps matches TRBD1 (6 bases). Trimming cost V 2 bases and J 5 bases, with 10 bases left between them. This CDR3 has 14 residues. Germline V gives CDR1 MDHEN, CDR2 SYDVKM. The CDR3 loop reads CASSLRGNHQPQHF. The CDR3 coding sequence is TGTGCCAGCAGTTTAAGGGGGAATCATCAGCCCCAGCATTTT.

V and J are TRBV9 and TRBJ2-2; maybe TRBD2 (5 bases). The V end was cut by 4 bases, the J end by 7 bases, with 14 bases between. This CDR3 region has 14 residues. Germline V gives CDR1 SGDLS, CDR2 YYNGEE. CDR3 DNA sequence: TGTGCCAGCAGCTTTTCAGGACTCGACGGGGAGCTGTTTTTT. It codes for CASSFSGLDGELFF. Full variable domain (missing parts from reference TRBV9 and TRBJ2-2): DSGVTQTPKHLITATGQRVTLRCSPRSGDLSVYWYQQSLDQGLQFLIQYYNGEERAKGNILERFSAQQFPDLHSELNLSSLELGDSALYFCASSFSGLDGELFFGEGSRLTVL.

The V gene is TRBV5-6, the J gene TRBJ2-2; TRBD2 agrees at 10 bases. The CDR3 has 16 amino acids. Germline values: CDR1 SGHDT, CDR2 YYEEEE. Unmatched junction bases numbered 7, after V lost 7 bases and J lost 1 base. The CDR3 DNA reads TGTGCCAGCTCCACAAGCGGGAGGGGGAACACCGGGGAGCTGTTTTTT. Amino acid sequence: CASSTSGRGNTGELFF.

CDR3 bases: TGTGCCAGCAGCCTAGCGGGGGGCGGGGATGAGCAGTTCTTC. Encoded protein: CASSLAGGGDEQFF. The chain is built from TRBV7-3 and TRBJ2-1, with TRBD2 identical over 11 bases. This CDR3 comprises 14 residues. Germline trimming cut 5 bases from V and 8 bases from J; bases unmatched to any gene: 5. The germline gives CDR1 SGHTA, CDR2 FQGTGA.

The rearrangement uses TRBV13 and TRBJ1-2; 8 bases agree with TRBD1. Trimming took 7 bases from V and 4 from J; bases not matched to a gene: 11. Germline-derived CDR1 and CDR2 are PRHDT and FYEKMQ (reference sequence). The CDR3 length is 15 residues. CDR3 bases: TGTGCCAGCACTCCGAGGGACAGGAGGGCCTATGGCTACACCTTC. Its protein product is CASTPRDRRAYGYTF.

Only a few counts were recorded for this clone. This chain connects TRBV5-6 to TRBJ2-7; D remains unclear. The germline V gene encodes CDR1 SGHDT and CDR2 YYEEEE. The CDR3 is made up of 13 amino acids. V was cut by 0 bases and J by 0 bases, with 4 bases left in between. CDR3 coding DNA: TGTGCCAGCAGCTTGGCCAACTCCTACGAGCAGTACTTC. Translation gives CASSLANSYEQYF.

The rearrangement links TRBV29-1 to TRBJ2-1, with D tentatively TRBD1 (6 bases). This CDR3 is built from 15 residues. Germline V gives CDR1 SQVTM, CDR2 ANQGSEA. The germline V and J ends were trimmed by 1 base and 1 base, with 11 bases remaining between them. CDR3 DNA: TGCAGCGTTGAAGGGACAGAGAAATCCTACAATGAGCAGTTCTTC. Translation: CSVEGTEKSYNEQFF.

The CDR3 loop reads CASSWDSGELFF. As DNA, the CDR3 is TGCGCCAGCAGCTGGGACTCCGGGGAGCTGTTTTTT. The genes are TRBV5-1 and TRBJ2-2; tentatively, D is TRBD2 (6 bases). The CDR3 has 12 amino acids. Trimming took 3 bases from V and 6 from J, leaving 6 bases between them. Germline V gene sequence: CDR1 SGHRS, CDR2 YFSETQ.

The CDR3 loop is CASSFGGAYEQYF. The CDR3 DNA is TGTGCCAGCAGCTTCGGGGGGGCGTACGAGCAGTACTTC. V is TRBV5-6 and J is TRBJ2-7; 8 positions match TRBD2. Looked up from germline, CDR1 is SGHDT and CDR2 is YYEEEE. The V segment lost 2 bases and the J segment 4 bases; nucleotides outside the gene matches: 2. The CDR3 has 13 residues.

The rearrangement uses TRBV9 and TRBJ2-2; the match to TRBD2 covers 7 bases. Germline trimming cut 6 bases from V and 6 bases from J; bases unmatched to any gene: 2. Germline V gene sequence: CDR1 SGDLS, CDR2 YYNGEE. CDR3 size: 12 residues. The CDR3, as DNA: TGTGCCAGCAATCGGGGGGCCGGGGAGCTGTTTTTT. As protein: CASNRGAGELFF.

This chain connects TRBV13 to TRBJ2-1; a possible D gene is TRBD1 (7 bases). V lost 5 bases and J lost 0, with 11 bases in between. The CDR3 is made up of 15 amino acids. Germline CDR1 and CDR2: PRHDT and FYEKMQ (reference sequence). This CDR3 reads CASSSQGGSYNEQFF. CDR3 nucleotide sequence: TGTGCCAGCAGCAGTCAGGGGGGCTCCTACAATGAGCAGTTCTTC.

The chain employs TRBV7-6 and TRBJ2-7, with TRBD1 matching 8 bases. Losses at the gene ends were 1 base for V and 4 bases for J; bases not matched to a gene: 3. Per germline, CDR1 SGHVS and CDR2 FNYEAQ. The CDR3 is made up of 14 amino acids. The DNA of the CDR3 is TGTGCCAGCAGCTTAGGGACAGGGCAGTACGAGCAGTACTTC. Translated, it gives CASSLGTGQYEQYF.

This sequence joins TRBV19 and TRBJ1-5, with D uncertain. The CDR3 contains 13 residues. The germline V gene has CDR1 LNHDA and CDR2 SQIVND (reference sequence). Trimming took off 0 bases at V and 3 bases at J, with 3 bases between the two ends. The DNA for the CDR3 is TGTGCCAGTAGTATAGACAACAATCAGCCCCAGCATTTT. Translating gives CASSIDNNQPQHF. The full variable domain, with the rest looked up from reference TRBV19 and TRBJ1-5, is DGGITQSPKYLFRKEGQNVTLSCEQNLNHDAMYWYRQDPGQGLRLIYYSQIVNDFQKGDIAEGYSVSREKKESFPLTVTSAQKNPTAFYLCASSIDNNQPQHFGDGTRLSIL.

This sequence joins TRBV7-6 and TRBJ2-5; D call uncertain. Trimming pared 1 base from V and 0 bases from J, leaving 9 bases between. From germline, CDR1 is SGHVS and CDR2 FNYEAQ. The CDR3 totals 15 residues. The CDR3 protein is CASSLEAGNQETQYF. In nucleotides, the CDR3 is TGTGCCAGCAGCTTAGAGGCAGGAAACCAAGAGACCCAGTACTTC.

This clone was counted once. The rearrangement links TRBV30 to TRBJ1-2, with D hard to call. Germline V gene lookup returns CDR1 GTSNPN and CDR2 SVGIG (reference sequence). Deletions cut 8 bases from V and 3 bases from J, with 7 bases between. The CDR3 has 10 residues. The CDR3 here is CAPGDYGYTF. In DNA form, the CDR3 reads TGTGCCCCCGGTGACTATGGCTACACCTTC.

The rearrangement joins TRBV11-2 to TRBJ1-1; unclear D gene. Between the trimmed V and J ends, which lost 2 bases and 3 bases, there was a span of 7 bases. The CDR3 is 13 amino acids. Germline lookup yields CDR1 SGHAT and CDR2 FQNNGV. DNA for the CDR3: TGTGCCAGCAGCTTAAAGCTGGACACTGAAGCTTTCTTT. It specifies CASSLKLDTEAFF. Together with reference TRBV11-2 and TRBJ1-1, the CDR3 gives the full variable domain: EAGVAQSPRYKIIEKRQSVAFWCNPISGHATLYWYQQILGQGPKLLIQFQNNGVVDDSQLPKDRFSAERLKGVDSTLKIQPAKLEDSAVYLCASSLKLDTEAFFGQGTRLTVV.

The chain is built from TRBV4-1 and TRBJ2-7; D unclear. This CDR3 contains 14 residues. Trimming shortened V by 8 bases and J by 0 bases, and 14 bases separated the two germline ends. Germline V gives CDR1 MGHRA, CDR2 YSYEKL. CDR3 residues: CASGRTRNSYEQYF. The DNA of the CDR3 is TGCGCCAGCGGAAGAACCAGGAACTCCTACGAGCAGTACTTC.